This T cell receptor (beta chain) was captured by sequencing in a study of blood T cell repertoires in COVID-19. The overall study: T cells, B-cell-depleted T cells, or PBMCs supplied cDNA or gDNA.

Original processing notes: Cell counts per sample came from amplifying reference gene primers. TCRdb's copy holds only in-frame clones and misses some; the assay was immunoSEQ multiplex PCR. V and J calls and clone size come straight from that table; D and trimming were deduced from the DNA. The sample contains about 70,000 clones, about 70% of which appear only once. The V end lost 0 bases, the J end lost 5 bases, and 7 bases lay between the germline ends. Germline V gives CDR1 SEHNR, CDR2 FQNEAQ (reference sequence). The CDR3 consists of 14 residues. The TCR was taken from an elderly woman with active or convalescent COVID-19. V is TRBV7-9 and J is TRBJ2-2; D might be TRBD2 (6 bases). The source material was peripheral blood. The CDR3, as DNA: TGTGCCAGCAGCTTAGCGCGGGGTACCGGGGAGCTGTTTTTT. Protein product: CASSLARGTGELFF.